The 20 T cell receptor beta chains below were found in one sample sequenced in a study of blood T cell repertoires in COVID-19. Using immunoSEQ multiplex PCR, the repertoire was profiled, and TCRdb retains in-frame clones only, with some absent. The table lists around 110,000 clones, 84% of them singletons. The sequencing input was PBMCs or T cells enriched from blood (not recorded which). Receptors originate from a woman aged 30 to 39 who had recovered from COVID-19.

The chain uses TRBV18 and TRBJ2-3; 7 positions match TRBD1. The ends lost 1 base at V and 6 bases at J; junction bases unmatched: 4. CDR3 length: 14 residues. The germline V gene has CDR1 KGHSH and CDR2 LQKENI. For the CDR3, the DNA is TGTGCCAGCTCACCACAAGGGGGCTGGGATACGCAGTATTTT. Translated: CASSPQGGWDTQYF.

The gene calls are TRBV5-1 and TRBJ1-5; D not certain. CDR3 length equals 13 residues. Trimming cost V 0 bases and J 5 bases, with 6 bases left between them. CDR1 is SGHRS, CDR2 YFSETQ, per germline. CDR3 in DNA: TGCGCCAGCAGCTTGGGGCCCGATCAGCCCCAGCATTTT. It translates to CASSLGPDQPQHF.

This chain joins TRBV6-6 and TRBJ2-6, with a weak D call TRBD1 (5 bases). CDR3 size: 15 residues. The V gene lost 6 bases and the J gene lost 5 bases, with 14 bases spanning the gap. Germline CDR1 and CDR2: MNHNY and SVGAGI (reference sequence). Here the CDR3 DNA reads TGTGCCAGCAGCTTCGACAGCACGCGGGCCAACGTCCTGACTTTC. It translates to CASSFDSTRANVLTF.

CDR3 protein: CASSTGTRITGELFF. CDR3 in DNA: TGTGCCAGTAGTACCGGGACTAGAATCACCGGGGAGCTGTTTTTT. The J gene is TRBJ2-2, the V gene TRBV19, with TRBD2 matching over 8 bases. Germline CDR1 LNHDA, CDR2 SQIVND (reference sequence). This CDR3 is 15 amino acids long. Germline trimming cut 4 bases from V and 4 bases from J; bases unmatched to any gene: 5.

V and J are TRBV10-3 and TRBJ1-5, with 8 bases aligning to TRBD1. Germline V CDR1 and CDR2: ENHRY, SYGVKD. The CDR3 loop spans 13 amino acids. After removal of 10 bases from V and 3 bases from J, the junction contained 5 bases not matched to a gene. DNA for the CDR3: TGTGCCAGCGGGACAGGACCCAATCAGCCCCAGCATTTT. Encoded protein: CASGTGPNQPQHF.

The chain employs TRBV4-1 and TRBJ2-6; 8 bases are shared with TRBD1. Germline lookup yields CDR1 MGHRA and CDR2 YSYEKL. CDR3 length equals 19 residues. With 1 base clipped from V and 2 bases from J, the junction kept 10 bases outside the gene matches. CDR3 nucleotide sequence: TGCGCCAGCAGCCAAGGGCCGGGACAGGTGAGGACTGGGGCCAACGTCCTGACTTTC. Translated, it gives CASSQGPGQVRTGANVLTF.

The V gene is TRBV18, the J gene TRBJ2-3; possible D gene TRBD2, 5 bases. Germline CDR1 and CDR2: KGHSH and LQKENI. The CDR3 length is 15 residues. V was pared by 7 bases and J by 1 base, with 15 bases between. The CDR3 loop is CASLPSWGGTDTQYF. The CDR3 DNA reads TGTGCCAGCTTACCCTCTTGGGGAGGCACAGATACGCAGTATTTT.

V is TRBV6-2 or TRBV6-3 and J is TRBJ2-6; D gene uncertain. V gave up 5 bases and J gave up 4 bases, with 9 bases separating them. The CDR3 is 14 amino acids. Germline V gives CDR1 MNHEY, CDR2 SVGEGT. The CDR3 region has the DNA TGTGCCAGCAGTCGACAAGCCGGGGCCAACGTCCTGACTTTC. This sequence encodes CASSRQAGANVLTF.

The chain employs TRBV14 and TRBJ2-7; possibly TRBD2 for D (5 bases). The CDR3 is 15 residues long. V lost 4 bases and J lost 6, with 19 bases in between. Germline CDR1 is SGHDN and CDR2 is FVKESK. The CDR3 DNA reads TGTGCCAGCAGCCGTCTGGACTCCCCAGGATTCGAGCAGTACTTC. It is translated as CASSRLDSPGFEQYF.

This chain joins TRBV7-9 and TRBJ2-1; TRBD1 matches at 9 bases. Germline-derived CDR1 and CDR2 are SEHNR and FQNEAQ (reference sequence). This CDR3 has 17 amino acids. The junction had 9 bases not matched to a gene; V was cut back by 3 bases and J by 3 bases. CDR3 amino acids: CASSFRGDREIYNEQFF. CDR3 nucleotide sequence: TGTGCCAGCAGCTTTAGAGGGGACAGGGAGATCTACAATGAGCAGTTCTTC.

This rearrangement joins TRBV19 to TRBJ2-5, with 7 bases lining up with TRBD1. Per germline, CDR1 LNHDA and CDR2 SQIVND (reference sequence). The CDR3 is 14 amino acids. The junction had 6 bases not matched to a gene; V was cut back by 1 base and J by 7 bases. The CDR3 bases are TGTGCCAGTAGTATAGGACAGGGTACGGGGACCCAGTACTTC. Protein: CASSIGQGTGTQYF.

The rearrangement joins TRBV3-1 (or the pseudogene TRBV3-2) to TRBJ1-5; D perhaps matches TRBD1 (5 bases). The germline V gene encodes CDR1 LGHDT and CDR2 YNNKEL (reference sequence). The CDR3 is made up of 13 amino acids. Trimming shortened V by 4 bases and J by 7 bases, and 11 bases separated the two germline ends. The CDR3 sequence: CASSPPGGQPQHF. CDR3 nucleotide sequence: TGTGCCAGCAGCCCACCTGGGGGGCAGCCCCAGCATTTT.

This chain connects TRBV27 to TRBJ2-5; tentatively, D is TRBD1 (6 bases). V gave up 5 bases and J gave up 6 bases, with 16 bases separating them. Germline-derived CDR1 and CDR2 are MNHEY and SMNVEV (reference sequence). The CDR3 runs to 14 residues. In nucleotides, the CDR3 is TGTGCCAGCAGTCCGCAGGGGCGTTCGAAGACCCAGTACTTC. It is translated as CASSPQGRSKTQYF.

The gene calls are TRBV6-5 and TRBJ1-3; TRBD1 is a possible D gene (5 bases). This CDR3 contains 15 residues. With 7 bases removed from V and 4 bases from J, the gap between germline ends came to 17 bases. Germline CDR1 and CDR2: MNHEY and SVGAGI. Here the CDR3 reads CASIVRGDAGNTIYF. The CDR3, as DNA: TGTGCCAGCATAGTACGGGGGGACGCCGGAAACACCATATATTTT.

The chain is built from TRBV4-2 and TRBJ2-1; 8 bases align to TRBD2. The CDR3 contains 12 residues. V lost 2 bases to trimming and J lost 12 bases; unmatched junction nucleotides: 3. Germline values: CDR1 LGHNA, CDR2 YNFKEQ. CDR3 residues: CASSQTLAGQFF. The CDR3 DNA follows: TGTGCCAGCAGCCAAACCCTAGCGGGGCAGTTCTTC.

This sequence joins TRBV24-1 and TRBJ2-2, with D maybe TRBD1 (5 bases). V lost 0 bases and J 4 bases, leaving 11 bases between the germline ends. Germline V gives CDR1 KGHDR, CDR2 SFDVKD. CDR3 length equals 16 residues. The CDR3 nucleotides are TGTGCCACCAGTGATTTGCGACAGTCAGGCACCGGGGAGCTGTTTTTT. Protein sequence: CATSDLRQSGTGELFF.

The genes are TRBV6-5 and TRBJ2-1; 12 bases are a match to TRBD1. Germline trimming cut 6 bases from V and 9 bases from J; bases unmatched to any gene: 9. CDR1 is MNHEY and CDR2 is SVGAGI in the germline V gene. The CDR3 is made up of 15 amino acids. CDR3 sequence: CASSLTGTGGFEQFF. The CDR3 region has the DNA TGTGCCAGCAGCTTAACCGGGACAGGGGGCTTTGAGCAGTTCTTC.

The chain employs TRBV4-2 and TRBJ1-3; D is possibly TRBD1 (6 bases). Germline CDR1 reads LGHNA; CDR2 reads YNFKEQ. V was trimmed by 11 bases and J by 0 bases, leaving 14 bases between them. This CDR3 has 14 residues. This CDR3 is CAYGGRDSGNTIYF. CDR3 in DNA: TGTGCCTACGGGGGGCGGGACTCTGGAAACACCATATATTTT.

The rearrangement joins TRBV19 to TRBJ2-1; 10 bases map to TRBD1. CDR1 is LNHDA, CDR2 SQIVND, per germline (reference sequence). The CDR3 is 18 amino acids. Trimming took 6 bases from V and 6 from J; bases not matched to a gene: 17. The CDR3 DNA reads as TGTGCCAGTAGGGGTAGGGGCCGAAGGGACAGGGGTGTCAATGAGCAGTTCTTC. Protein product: CASRGRGRRDRGVNEQFF.

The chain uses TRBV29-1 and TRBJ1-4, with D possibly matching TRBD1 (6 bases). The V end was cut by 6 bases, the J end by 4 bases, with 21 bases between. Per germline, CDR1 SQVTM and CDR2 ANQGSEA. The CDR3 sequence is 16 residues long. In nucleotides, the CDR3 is TGCAGCGTGGAACTCCGGGGGGACACTTATAATGAAAAACTGTTTTTT. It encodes CSVELRGDTYNEKLFF. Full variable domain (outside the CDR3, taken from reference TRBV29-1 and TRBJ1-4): SAVISQKPSRDICQRGTSLTIQCQVDSQVTMMFWYRQQPGQSLTLIATANQGSEATYESGFVIDKFPISRPNLTFSTLTVSNMSPEDSSIYLCSVELRGDTYNEKLFFGSGTQLSVL.